This T cell receptor beta chain emerged from a study of cytomegalovirus exposure and HLA in healthy donors. Primers for the PCR totalled 60 Vbeta and 13 Jbeta. Assay: immunoSEQ multiplex PCR; the TCRdb copy retains only in-frame clones and omits some. This table lists some 140,000 clones. V shed 4 bases and J shed 2 bases, with 23 bases lying between them. From germline, CDR1 is SGDLS and CDR2 YYNGEE. This CDR3 is built from 18 residues. This TCR was recovered from a middle-aged woman in good health and CMV-seronegative. Sequenced: PBMCs. V is TRBV9 and J is TRBJ2-3, with TRBD2 as a possible D gene (5 bases). The CDR3 region is CASSPNGRASHFTDTQYF. The CDR3 bases are TGTGCCAGCAGCCCTAACGGAAGGGCTAGCCATTTCACAGATACGCAGTATTTT.